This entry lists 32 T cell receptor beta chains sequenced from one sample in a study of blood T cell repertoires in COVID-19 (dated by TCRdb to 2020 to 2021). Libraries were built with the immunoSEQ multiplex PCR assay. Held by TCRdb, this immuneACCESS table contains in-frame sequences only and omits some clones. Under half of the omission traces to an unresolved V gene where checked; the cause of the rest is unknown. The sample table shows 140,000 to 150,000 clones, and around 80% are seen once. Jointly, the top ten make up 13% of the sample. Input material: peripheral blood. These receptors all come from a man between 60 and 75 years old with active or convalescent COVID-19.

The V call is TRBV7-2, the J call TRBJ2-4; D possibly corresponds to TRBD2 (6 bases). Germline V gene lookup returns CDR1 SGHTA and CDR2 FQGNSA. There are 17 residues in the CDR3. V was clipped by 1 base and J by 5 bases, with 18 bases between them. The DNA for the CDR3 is TGTGCCAGCAGCTTAGGCGGCGGGACCCCCCTCGAAAACATTCAGTACTTC. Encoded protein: CASSLGGGTPLENIQYF.

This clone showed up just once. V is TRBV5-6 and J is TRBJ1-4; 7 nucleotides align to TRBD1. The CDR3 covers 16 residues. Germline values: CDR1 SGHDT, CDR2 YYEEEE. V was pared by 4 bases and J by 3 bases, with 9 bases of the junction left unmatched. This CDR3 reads CASSIAFTGANEKLFF. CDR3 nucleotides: TGTGCCAGCAGCATCGCCTTCACAGGGGCTAATGAAAAACTGTTTTTT.

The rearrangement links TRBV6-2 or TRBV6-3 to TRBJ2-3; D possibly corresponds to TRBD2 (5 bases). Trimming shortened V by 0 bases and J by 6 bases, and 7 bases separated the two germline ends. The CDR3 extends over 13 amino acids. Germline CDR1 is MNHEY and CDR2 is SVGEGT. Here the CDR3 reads CASSYSGVDTQYF. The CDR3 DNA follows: TGTGCCAGCAGTTACTCCGGGGTGGATACGCAGTATTTT.

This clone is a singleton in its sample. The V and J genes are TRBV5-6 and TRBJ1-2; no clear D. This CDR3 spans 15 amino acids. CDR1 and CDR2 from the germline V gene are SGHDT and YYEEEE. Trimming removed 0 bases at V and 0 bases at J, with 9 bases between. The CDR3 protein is CASSLVAQANYGYTF. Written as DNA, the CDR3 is TGTGCCAGCAGCTTGGTCGCGCAAGCTAACTATGGCTACACCTTC. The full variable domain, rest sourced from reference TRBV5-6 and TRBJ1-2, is DAGVTQSPTHLIKTRGQQVTLRCSPKSGHDTVSWYQQALGQGPQFIFQYYEEEERQRGNFPDRFSGHQFPNYSSELNVNALLLGDSALYLCASSLVAQANYGYTFGSGTRLTVV.

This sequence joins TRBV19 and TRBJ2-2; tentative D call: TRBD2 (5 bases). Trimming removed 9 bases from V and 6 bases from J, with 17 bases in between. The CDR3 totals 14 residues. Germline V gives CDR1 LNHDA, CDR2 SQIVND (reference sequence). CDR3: CASTRGGLAGELFF. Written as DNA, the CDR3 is TGTGCCAGCACTCGTGGAGGTCTGGCCGGGGAGCTGTTTTTT.

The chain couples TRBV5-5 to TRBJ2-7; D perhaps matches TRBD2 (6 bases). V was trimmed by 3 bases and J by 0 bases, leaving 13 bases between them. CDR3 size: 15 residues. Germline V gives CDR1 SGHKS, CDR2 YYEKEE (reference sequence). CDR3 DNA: TGTGCCAGCAGCTCGTTTAGCGGTAGCTCCTACGAGCAGTACTTC. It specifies CASSSFSGSSYEQYF.

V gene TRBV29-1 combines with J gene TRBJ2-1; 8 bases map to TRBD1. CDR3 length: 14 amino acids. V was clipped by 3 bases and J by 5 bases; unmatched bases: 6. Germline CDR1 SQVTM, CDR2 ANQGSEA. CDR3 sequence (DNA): TGCAGCGTTGATCTGGGACAGGTCCACAATGAGCAGTTCTTC. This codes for CSVDLGQVHNEQFF.

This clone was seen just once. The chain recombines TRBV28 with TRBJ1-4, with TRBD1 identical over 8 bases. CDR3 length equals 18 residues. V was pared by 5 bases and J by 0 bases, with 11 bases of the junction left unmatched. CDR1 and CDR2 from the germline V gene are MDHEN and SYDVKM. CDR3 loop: CASSLRTGNFATNEKLFF. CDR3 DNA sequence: TGTGCCAGCAGTCTGAGGACAGGGAACTTTGCAACTAATGAAAAACTGTTTTTT.

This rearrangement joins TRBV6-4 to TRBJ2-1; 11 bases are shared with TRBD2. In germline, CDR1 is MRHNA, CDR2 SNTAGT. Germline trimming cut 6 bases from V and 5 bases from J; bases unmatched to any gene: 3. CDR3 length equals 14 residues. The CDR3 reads CASSQGLADNEQFF. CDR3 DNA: TGTGCCAGCAGCCAGGGACTAGCGGACAATGAGCAGTTCTTC.

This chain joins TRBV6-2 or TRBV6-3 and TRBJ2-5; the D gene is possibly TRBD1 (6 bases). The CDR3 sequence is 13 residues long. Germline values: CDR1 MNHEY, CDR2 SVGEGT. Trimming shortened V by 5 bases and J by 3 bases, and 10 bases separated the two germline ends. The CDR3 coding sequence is TGTGCCAGCAGTATGGGGGCGAAAGAGACCCAGTACTTC. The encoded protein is CASSMGAKETQYF.

CDR3 amino acids: CASSRESTEAFF. For the CDR3, the DNA is TGTGCCAGCTCACGGGAGTCCACTGAAGCTTTCTTT. The chain carries TRBV18 and TRBJ1-1, with unresolved D. Trimming cost V 4 bases and J 4 bases, with 7 bases left between them. Germline values: CDR1 KGHSH, CDR2 LQKENI. The CDR3 consists of 12 residues.

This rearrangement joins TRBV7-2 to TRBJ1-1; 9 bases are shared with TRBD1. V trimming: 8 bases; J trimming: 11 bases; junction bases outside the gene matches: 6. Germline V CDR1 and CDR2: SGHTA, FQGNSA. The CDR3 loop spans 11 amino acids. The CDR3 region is CASGDRVNAFF. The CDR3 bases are TGTGCCAGCGGGGACAGGGTCAATGCTTTCTTT.

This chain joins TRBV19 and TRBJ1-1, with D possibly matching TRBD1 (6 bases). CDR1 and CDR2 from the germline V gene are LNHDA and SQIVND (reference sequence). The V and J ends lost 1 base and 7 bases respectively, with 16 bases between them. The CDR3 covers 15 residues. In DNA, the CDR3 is TGTGCCAGTAGTATAGTCGGACAGTTTGGCGGTGAAGCTTTCTTT. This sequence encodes CASSIVGQFGGEAFF.

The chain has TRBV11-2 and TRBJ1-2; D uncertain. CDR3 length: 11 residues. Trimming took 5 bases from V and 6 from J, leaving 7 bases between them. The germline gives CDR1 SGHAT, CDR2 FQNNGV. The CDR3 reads CASSPGDGYTF. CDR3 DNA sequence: TGTGCCAGCAGCCCCGGGGATGGCTACACCTTC.

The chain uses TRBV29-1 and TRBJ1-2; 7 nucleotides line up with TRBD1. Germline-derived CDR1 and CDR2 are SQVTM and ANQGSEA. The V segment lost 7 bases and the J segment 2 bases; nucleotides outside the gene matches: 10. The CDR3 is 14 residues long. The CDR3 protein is CSAAVRQGNYGYTF. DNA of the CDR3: TGCAGCGCCGCGGTTAGACAGGGCAACTATGGCTACACCTTC.

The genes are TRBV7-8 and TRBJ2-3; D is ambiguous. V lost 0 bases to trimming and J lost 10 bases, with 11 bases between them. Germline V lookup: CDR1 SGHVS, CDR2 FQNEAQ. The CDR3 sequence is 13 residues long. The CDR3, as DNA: TGTGCCAGCAGCTTAGCGCCAGCAGGTGCGCAGTATTTT. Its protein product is CASSLAPAGAQYF.

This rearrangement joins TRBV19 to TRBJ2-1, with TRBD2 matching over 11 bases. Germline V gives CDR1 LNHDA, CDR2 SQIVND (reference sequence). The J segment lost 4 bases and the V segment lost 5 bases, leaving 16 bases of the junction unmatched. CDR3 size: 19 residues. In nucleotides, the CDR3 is TGTGCCAGTAGTCAGATGGGACTAGCGGAGTCTCCGATTTACAATGAGCAGTTCTTC. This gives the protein CASSQMGLAESPIYNEQFF.

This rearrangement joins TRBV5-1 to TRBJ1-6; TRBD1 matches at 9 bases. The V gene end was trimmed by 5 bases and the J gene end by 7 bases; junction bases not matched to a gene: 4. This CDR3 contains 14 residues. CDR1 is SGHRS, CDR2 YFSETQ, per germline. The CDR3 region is CASSSTGGNSPLHF. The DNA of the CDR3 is TGCGCCAGCAGTTCGACAGGGGGGAATTCACCCCTCCACTTT. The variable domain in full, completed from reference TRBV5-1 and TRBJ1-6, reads KAGVTQTPRYLIKTRGQQVTLSCSPISGHRSVSWYQQTPGQGLQFLFEYFSETQRNKGNFPGRFSGRQFSNSRSEMNVSTLELGDSALYLCASSSTGGNSPLHFGNGTRLTVT.

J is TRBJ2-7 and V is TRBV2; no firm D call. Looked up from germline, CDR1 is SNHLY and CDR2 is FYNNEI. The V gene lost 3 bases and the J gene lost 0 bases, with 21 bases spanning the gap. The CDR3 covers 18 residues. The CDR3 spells CASSEPPQFSSSSYEQYF. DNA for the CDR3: TGTGCCAGCAGTGAGCCCCCTCAATTTAGCTCGAGCTCCTACGAGCAGTACTTC.

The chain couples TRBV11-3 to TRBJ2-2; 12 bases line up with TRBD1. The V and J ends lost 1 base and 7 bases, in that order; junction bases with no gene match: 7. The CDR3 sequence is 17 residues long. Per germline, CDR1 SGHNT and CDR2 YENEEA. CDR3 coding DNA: TGTGCCAGCAGCTTAGCCGGGACAGGGGGCGCAGTCGGGGAGCTGTTTTTT. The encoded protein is CASSLAGTGGAVGELFF. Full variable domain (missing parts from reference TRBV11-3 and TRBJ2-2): EAGVVQSPRYKIIEKKQPVAFWCNPISGHNTLYWYLQNLGQGPELLIRYENEEAVDDSQLPKDRFSAERLKGVDSTLKIQPAELGDSAVYLCASSLAGTGGAVGELFFGEGSRLTVL.

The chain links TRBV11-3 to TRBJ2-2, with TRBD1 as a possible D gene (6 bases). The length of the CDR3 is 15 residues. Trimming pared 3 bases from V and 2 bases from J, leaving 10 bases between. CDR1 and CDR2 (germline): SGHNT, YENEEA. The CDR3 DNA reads TGTGCCAGCAGCTTCGAAGGGGGTAACACCGGGGAGCTGTTTTTT. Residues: CASSFEGGNTGELFF.

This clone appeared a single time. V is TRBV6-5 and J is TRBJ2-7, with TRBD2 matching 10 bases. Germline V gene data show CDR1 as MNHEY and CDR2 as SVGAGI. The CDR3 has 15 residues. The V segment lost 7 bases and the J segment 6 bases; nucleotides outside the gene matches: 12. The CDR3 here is CASKPTSGPQGEQYF. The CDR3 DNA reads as TGTGCCAGCAAGCCGACTAGCGGGCCCCAGGGCGAGCAGTACTTC.

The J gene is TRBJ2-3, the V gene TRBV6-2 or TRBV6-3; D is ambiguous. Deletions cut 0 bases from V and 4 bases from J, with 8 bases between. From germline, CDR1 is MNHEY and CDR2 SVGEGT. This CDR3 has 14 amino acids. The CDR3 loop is CASSYSTSADTQYF. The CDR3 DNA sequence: TGTGCCAGCAGTTACTCGACCAGCGCAGATACGCAGTATTTT.

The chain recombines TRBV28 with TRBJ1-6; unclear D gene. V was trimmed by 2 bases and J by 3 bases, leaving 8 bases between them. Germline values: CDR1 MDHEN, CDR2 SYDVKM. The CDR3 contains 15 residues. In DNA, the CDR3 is TGTGCCAGCAGTTTAGGCCGGAGCTATAATTCACCCCTCCACTTT. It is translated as CASSLGRSYNSPLHF. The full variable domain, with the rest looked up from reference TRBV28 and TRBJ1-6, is DVKVTQSSRYLVKRTGEKVFLECVQDMDHENMFWYRQDPGLGLRLIYFSYDVKMKEKGDIPEGYSVSREKKERFSLILESASTNQTSMYLCASSLGRSYNSPLHFGNGTRLTVT.

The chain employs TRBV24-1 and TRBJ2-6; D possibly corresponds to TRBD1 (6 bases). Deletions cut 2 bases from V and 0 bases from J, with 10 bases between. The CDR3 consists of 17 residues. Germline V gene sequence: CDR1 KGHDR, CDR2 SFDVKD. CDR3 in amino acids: CATSDSQGSSGANVLTF. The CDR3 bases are TGTGCCACCAGTGATTCACAGGGTTCCTCTGGGGCCAACGTCCTGACTTTC.

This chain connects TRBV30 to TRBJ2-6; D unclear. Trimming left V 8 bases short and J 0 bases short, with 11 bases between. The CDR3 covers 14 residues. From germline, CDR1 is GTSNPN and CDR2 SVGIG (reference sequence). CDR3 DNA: TGTGCCGGGCAGTTTGGCTCTGGGGCCAACGTCCTGACTTTC. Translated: CAGQFGSGANVLTF.

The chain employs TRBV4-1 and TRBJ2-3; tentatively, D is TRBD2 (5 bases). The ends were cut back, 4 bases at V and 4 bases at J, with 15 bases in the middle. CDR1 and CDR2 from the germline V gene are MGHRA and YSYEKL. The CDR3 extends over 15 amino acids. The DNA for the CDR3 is TGCGCCAGCAGCCGGGGAGATCAAGGTTCAGATACGCAGTATTTT. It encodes CASSRGDQGSDTQYF.

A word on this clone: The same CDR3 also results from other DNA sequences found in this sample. CDR3 residues: CASSQSGLADTDTQYF. As DNA, the CDR3 is TGCGCCAGCAGCCAATCCGGACTAGCTGACACAGATACGCAGTATTTT. The chain couples TRBV4-3 to TRBJ2-3, with TRBD2 matching 8 bases. The CDR3 spans 16 residues. CDR1 is LGHNA, CDR2 YSLEER, per germline. Losses at the gene ends were 2 bases for V and 2 bases for J; bases not matched to a gene: 6.

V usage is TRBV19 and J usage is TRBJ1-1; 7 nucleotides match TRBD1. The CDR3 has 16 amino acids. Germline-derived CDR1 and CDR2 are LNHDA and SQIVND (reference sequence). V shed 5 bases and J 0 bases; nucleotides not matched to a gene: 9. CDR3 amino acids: CASSLYGTDLNTEAFF. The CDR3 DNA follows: TGTGCCAGTAGTCTTTATGGGACAGACTTGAACACTGAAGCTTTCTTT.

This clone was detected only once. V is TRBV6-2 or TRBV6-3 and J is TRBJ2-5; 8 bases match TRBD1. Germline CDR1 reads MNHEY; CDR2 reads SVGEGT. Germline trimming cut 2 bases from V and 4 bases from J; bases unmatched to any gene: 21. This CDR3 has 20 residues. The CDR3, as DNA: TGTGCCAGCAGTTACCTGCGTCAACTGTCCGGGGACAGGTTTCTAGAGACCCAGTACTTC. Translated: CASSYLRQLSGDRFLETQYF.

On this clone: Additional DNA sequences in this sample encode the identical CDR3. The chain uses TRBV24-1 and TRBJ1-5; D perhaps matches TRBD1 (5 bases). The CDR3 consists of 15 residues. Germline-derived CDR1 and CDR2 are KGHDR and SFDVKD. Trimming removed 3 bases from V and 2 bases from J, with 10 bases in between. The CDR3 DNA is TGTGCCACCAGTGATGGGGGGAGGGGCAATCAGCCCCAGCATTTT. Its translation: CATSDGGRGNQPQHF.

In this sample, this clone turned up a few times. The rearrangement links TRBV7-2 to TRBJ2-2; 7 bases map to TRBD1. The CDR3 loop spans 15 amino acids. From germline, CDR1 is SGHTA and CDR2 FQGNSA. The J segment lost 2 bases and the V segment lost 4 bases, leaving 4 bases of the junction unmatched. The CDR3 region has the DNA TGTGCCAGCAGCTCCGGGACAGTTAACACCGGGGAGCTGTTTTTT. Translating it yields CASSSGTVNTGELFF. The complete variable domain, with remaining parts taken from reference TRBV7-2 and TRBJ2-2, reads GAGVSQSPSNKVTEKGKDVELRCDPISGHTALYWYRQSLGQGLEFLIYFQGNSAPDKSGLPSDRFSAERTGGSVSTLTIQRTQQEDSAVYLCASSSGTVNTGELFFGEGSRLTVL.